A single TCR beta chain is shown here with its context. Its antigen is not identified. This sample is part of a study of T cell responses to AZD1222 COVID-19 vaccine. Sequenced by immunoSEQ multiplex PCR; TCRdb stores in-frame clones only, minus some. The sample consists of about 120,000 clones, around 90% of them appearing once. Notes on the study in general: Donors were largely white British and mainly female; clonal diversity was possibly underestimated. Spike-specific TCR breadth and depth grew following two AZD1222 doses.

This CDR3 has 11 amino acids. Trimming shortened V by 3 bases and J by 6 bases, and 6 bases separated the two germline ends. This receptor was taken from an adult who received the MenACWY meningococcal vaccine as a control. Specimen: peripheral blood, collected 28 days after the second dose of the MenACWY control vaccine. The chain couples TRBV12-3 or TRBV12-4 to TRBJ2-7; no clear D. The CDR3 bases are TGTGCCAGCAGTTTTAGAGGCGAGCAGTACTTC. Amino acid sequence: CASSFRGEQYF.